This record concerns one T cell receptor (beta chain) sequence. Its target antigen remains unknown. No per-base quality is available; no much larger clone lies one base away. All of the isolated RNA was reverse transcribed with the High Capacity cDNA Reverse Transcription Kit, so expressed TCRB transcripts were sequenced. Naive, central memory and regulatory T cell samples underwent deep immunoSEQ sequencing, averaging about 3.57 million total reads per sample. Sorted cells were lysed in RLT buffer and RNA was extracted with DNase-treated RNeasy Micro or Mini kits, depending on cell number. To prevent cross-contamination, each cell subset was processed individually, whereas patient and healthy donor samples were processed jointly. The immunoSEQ multiplex PCR was used to amplify TCRB sequences from cDNA, generating 87-bp fragments that spanned the CDR3 region. Sequencing of the amplicons was performed on the Illumina HiSeq platform. Regarding the original processing steps: Synthetic template baselines were used to correct PCR bias computationally, reads within Hamming distance 2 were collapsed, and singletons that could not be merged were discarded. By aligning reads against IMGT, V, D and J genes, CDR3 length, and insertions or deletions at six rearrangement sites were assigned. Within each subset, clonotype counts were normalized to sorted cell number, after which true diversity and Gini coefficients were computed with the tcR R package. The overlap coefficient, calculated on TCRB nucleotide sequences, was used to quantify repertoire sharing. TCRdb obtained this table from immuneACCESS and retained in-frame rearrangements with V and J assigned. These tables miss some clones; where compared with another copy, unresolved V genes account for less than half of the shortfall, and the remainder is unexplained. D and trimming come from the DNA, and the V and J calls and clone size come from that table. The sample yields roughly 140,000 clones; approximately 12% were counted once. The top ten clones comprise approximately 2% of the sample.

The CDR3 spans 15 residues, from the cysteine through the phenylalanine. The only DNA kept is the CDR3, 45 bases in frame from the first base. Reading the germline V gene (reference sequence) gives CDR1 GTSNPN and CDR2 SVGIG. V lost 3 bases and J lost 5 bases, and the count of bases not matched to a germline gene is 10. This entry comes from a study of beta chain features in type 1 diabetes (dated by TCRdb to between 2018 and 2020). Concerning the study at large: Patients and healthy donors did not differ in mean age, gender distribution, total cell number or subset yield. Across all samples, about 110 million sorted cells were examined, and cell number per subset correlated strongly with RNA yield. The study compared the TCRB repertoires of sorted circulating CD4+ T cell subsets in recently diagnosed type 1 diabetes patients with those in matched healthy donors. Regulatory and stem cell-like memory subsets were isolated from only 8 patients and about eight healthy donors, whereas naive and central memory subsets came from all 28 donors. What the work shows at the level of the full study, not this receptor alone: Sequencing cDNA rather than genomic DNA could over-represent highly expressing activated cells, although activation and CD3 levels did not differ between groups. Naive, central memory and regulatory TCRB repertoires appeared to be more alike among patients than among healthy donors. Because small numbers of individuals were included in the HLA sub-analyses, any influence of HLA type on TCRB rearrangement was left unresolved. Shorter templates might be favored by PCR, yet because patient and control samples were amplified and corrected together, any such skew would affect both groups equally. Fewer insertions and more nucleotide deletions at VDJ recombination sites were observed in patients with type 1 diabetes, implying thymic rearrangement abnormalities. Type 1 diabetes patients showed a moderate but significant shortening of TCRB CDR3 length in all four CD4+ subsets.

Each donor gave one peripheral blood draw, roughly 0.11 L on average, collected into heparinised tubes. Naive, central memory, regulatory and stem cell-like memory CD4+ T cells were sorted on a BD FACSAria II using a panel including CD45RO, CCR7, CD25, CD127, CD95 and CD27. A purity above 98% was achieved for all sorted populations. PBMCs were isolated right away by Lymphoprep density gradient centrifugation and were stained directly, without culture. So that batch effects would be minimized, each experiment stained and sorted samples in pairs, pairing one healthy donor with one patient. The sequence links TRBV30 to TRBJ1-3, with TRBD1 matching 7 junction bases. Source material: central memory CD4+ T cells from blood. This clonotype was sampled from a man between 18 and 35 years old in good health. This receptor carries the CDR3 CAWRKPGQPRNTIYF. The nucleotide sequence is TGTGCCTGGAGGAAACCGGGACAGCCAAGAAACACCATATATTTT.